The rows below give T cell receptor beta chains drawn from one sample of a study of T cell responses to AZD1222 COVID-19 vaccine. Assay used: immunoSEQ multiplex PCR; TCRdb lists only in-frame clones, some missing. The sample lists over 150,000 clones; roughly 92% were seen once. Material: peripheral blood, obtained on day 0 of AZD1222 vaccination. The receptors derive from an adult in good health. CDR3s include the opening cysteine and the closing phenylalanine or tryptophan. The order of the fields is D gene, clone size, J gene, V gene, CDR3 DNA, CDR3 protein. The D gene is left open where the match is weak. For some rows the clone size is stated as once, few or many, or as a class when expanded; others skip it.

-,-,TRBJ1-2,TRBV7-8,TGTGCCAGCAGCTCCCTCGGGTTCCTGTATGGCTACACCTTC,CASSSLGFLYGYTF
-,-,TRBJ1-2,TRBV6-5,TGTGCCAGCAGTTACTCGATGGGTTATGGCTACACCTTC,CASSYSMGYGYTF
TRBD2,-,TRBJ2-4,TRBV7-2,TGTGCCAGCAGCCAGAAATTAGCGGGGGTCAAAAACATTCAGTACTTC,CASSQKLAGVKNIQYF
-,-,TRBJ2-3,TRBV18,TGTGCCAGCTCGGTTAAAGGAGATACGCAGTATTTT,CASSVKGDTQYF
TRBD2,-,TRBJ2-3,TRBV28,TGTGCCAGCAGTTTATTACAAGCCCGCGGGAGAGATACGCAGTATTTT,CASSLLQARGRDTQYF
-,-,TRBJ2-2,TRBV5-1,TGCGCCAGCCGATTCTCGGACGGAGCTTACACCGGGGAGCTGTTTTTT,CASRFSDGAYTGELFF
TRBD1,once,TRBJ1-2,TRBV7-2,TGTGCCAGCAGCTTAACAGGGGGCGCCGACTATGGCTACACCTTC,CASSLTGGADYGYTF
TRBD1,-,TRBJ2-7,TRBV28,TGTGCCAGCAGTTTGTCGACAGGGAACTCCTACGAGCAGTACTTC,CASSLSTGNSYEQYF
-,-,TRBJ1-3,TRBV11-3,TGTGCCAGCAGCTTAGATCGCGGAAACACCATATATTTT,CASSLDRGNTIYF
TRBD2,once,TRBJ2-3,TRBV7-2,TGTGCCAGCAGCTTACAGTATGCTAGCGGGAGTACAGATACGCAGTATTTT,CASSLQYASGSTDTQYF
TRBD1,-,TRBJ2-7,TRBV12-3/TRBV12-4,TGTGCCAGCAGTGCCGGGACAGACTACGAGCAGTACTTC,CASSAGTDYEQYF
TRBD2,-,TRBJ2-2,TRBV6-1,TGTGCCAGCAGTGACCGACTAGCGGGAGACACCGGGGAGCTGTTTTTT,CASSDRLAGDTGELFF
TRBD1,-,TRBJ1-6,TRBV7-9,TGTGCCAGCAGCCATCCAGGGGCCCGGGACAGCCCTAATTCACCCCTCCACTTT,CASSHPGARDSPNSPLHF
-,-,TRBJ2-7,TRBV7-2,TGTGCCAGCAGCTTAGGGGACGGCTTCTACGAGCAGTACTTC,CASSLGDGFYEQYF
-,once,TRBJ1-1,TRBV19,TGTGCCAGTAGTATAGCCCCTAAACAGGGTAACACTGAAGCTTTCTTT,CASSIAPKQGNTEAFF
-,-,TRBJ2-7,TRBV7-8,TGTGCCAGCAGCTTTGCCCCGGGACACCTCTCCTACGAGCAGTACTTC,CASSFAPGHLSYEQYF
-,-,TRBJ1-5,TRBV12-3/TRBV12-4,TGTGCCAGCAACATAGGCAATCAGCCCCAGCATTTT,CASNIGNQPQHF
TRBD1,few,TRBJ1-1,TRBV6-4,TGTGCCAACTACGGACAGGGAAGATTCAACAGGGAAGACACTGAAGCTTTCTTT,CANYGQGRFNREDTEAFF
-,-,TRBJ2-2,TRBV10-1,TGCGCCAGCAGTTCCAATCCCGGGGAGCTGTTTTTT,CASSSNPGELFF
-,once,TRBJ2-7,TRBV7-6,TGTGCCAGCAGTCGACAAATTCACCCCGGTTACGTTCAGCAGTACTTC,CASSRQIHPGYVQQYF
TRBD1,-,TRBJ1-5,TRBV7-2,TGTGCCAGCAGCTTGACAGGGGGTCAGCCCCAGCATTTT,CASSLTGGQPQHF
TRBD2,-,TRBJ2-7,TRBV29-1,TGCAGCGTTGATTATAGCGGGGGCTACGAGCAGTACTTC,CSVDYSGGYEQYF
TRBD1,-,TRBJ1-5,TRBV15,TGTGCCACCAGCAGAGATAGGGGGACAGGGGTTCAGCCCCAGCATTTT,CATSRDRGTGVQPQHF
TRBD2,-,TRBJ2-3,TRBV10-1,TGCGCCAGCAGTGAGGCGGGGGTACCTAGCGATACGCAGTATTTT,CASSEAGVPSDTQYF
-,-,TRBJ2-1,TRBV7-9,TGTGCCAGCAGCTCCATAGAGATTGAGCAGTTCTTC,CASSSIEIEQFF
-,few,TRBJ1-5,TRBV20-1,TGCAGTGCTAGTGACCCTAGATATAATCAGCCCCAGCATTTT,CSASDPRYNQPQHF
-,-,TRBJ1-1,TRBV7-9,TGTGCCAGCAGCTCTACCGGTAAAGCAGCTTTCTTT,CASSSTGKAAFF
-,-,TRBJ2-3,TRBV12-3/TRBV12-4,TGTGCCAGCAGTAGACTCGGCACAGATACGCAGTATTTT,CASSRLGTDTQYF
TRBD1,-,TRBJ1-5,TRBV4-1,TGCGCCAGCAGCCAAGGTGACAGGGTAGGCAATCAGCCCCAGCATTTT,CASSQGDRVGNQPQHF
-,-,TRBJ1-2,TRBV29-1,TGCAGCGTTGATGGGCAGGGATTACGAGGCTACACCTTC,CSVDGQGLRGYTF
-,-,TRBJ2-7,TRBV29-1,TGCAGCGTCCCTGCCGGTCGGGGGACCTACGAGCAGTACTTC,CSVPAGRGTYEQYF
-,-,TRBJ1-1,TRBV3-1/TRBV3-2,TGTGCCAGCAGCCAAAGAAGGTCAGGGGCGCTTGAAGCTTTCTTT,CASSQRRSGALEAFF
-,-,TRBJ2-7,TRBV4-2,TGTGCCAGCAGTGCGCCGGGACTCAAGACCTACGAGCAGTACTTC,CASSAPGLKTYEQYF
-,-,TRBJ1-4,TRBV30,TGTGCCTGGAGTGATTTGGCTAATGAAAAACTGTTTTTT,CAWSDLANEKLFF
TRBD2,-,TRBJ2-3,TRBV2,TGTGCCAGCAATCTAGCGGGAAACACAGATACGCAGTATTTT,CASNLAGNTDTQYF
-,-,TRBJ2-1,TRBV29-1,TGCAGCGTTGAAGGGCATTCCTACAATGAGCAGTTCTTC,CSVEGHSYNEQFF
-,-,TRBJ1-5,TRBV24-1,TGTGCCACCAGTGATTCCGGGGAAGGCCAGCCCCAGCATTTT,CATSDSGEGQPQHF
-,-,TRBJ1-1,TRBV9,TGTGCCAGCAGTTCCTTCCGGGCCTACGAAGGGGCCAGCATGAACACTGAAGCTTTCTTT,CASSSFRAYEGASMNTEAFF
-,-,TRBJ1-5,TRBV6-6,TGTGCCAGCAGCTCCGACGGATTCTATAGCAATCAGCCCCAGCATTTT,CASSSDGFYSNQPQHF
TRBD1,-,TRBJ1-4,TRBV4-1,TGCGCCAGCAGCCAACCGGACAGGGGGGCAACTAATGAAAAACTGTTTTTT,CASSQPDRGATNEKLFF
TRBD1,-,TRBJ1-1,TRBV19,TGTGCCAGTACCCAGACAGGGCGGACTGAAGCTTTCTTT,CASTQTGRTEAFF
-,-,TRBJ2-3,TRBV15,TGTGCCACCAGCAGAAAACCGGTGGATACGCAGTATTTT,CATSRKPVDTQYF
-,-,TRBJ2-4,TRBV4-1,TGCGCCAGCAGCCAAGAAGGGGCCGCTACTAAAAACATTCAGTACTTC,CASSQEGAATKNIQYF
TRBD2,-,TRBJ2-3,TRBV6-5,TGTGCCAGCAGTTACTCAGGGGAGGGAGCAGATACGCAGTATTTT,CASSYSGEGADTQYF
-,-,TRBJ2-3,TRBV18,TGTGCCAGCTCACCTCAAGCTATGGGGGCTAGCACAGATACGCAGTATTTT,CASSPQAMGASTDTQYF
-,-,TRBJ1-5,TRBV30,TGTGCCTGGAGTCCCTCCAGCAATCAGCCCCAGCATTTT,CAWSPSSNQPQHF
-,-,TRBJ2-5,TRBV3-1/TRBV3-2,TGTGCCAGCAGCCAATTGACCGGGGATGAGGGGGAGACCCAGTACTTC,CASSQLTGDEGETQYF
-,-,TRBJ1-2,TRBV3-1/TRBV3-2,TGTGCCAGCAGCCAAAGACAAAACTATGGCTACACCTTC,CASSQRQNYGYTF
-,-,TRBJ1-1,TRBV3-1/TRBV3-2,TGTGCCAGCAGCCAGAAGGGCAGGGACACTGAAGCTTTCTTT,CASSQKGRDTEAFF
-,-,TRBJ2-7,TRBV24-1,TGTGCCACCAGTGACGCCCGGGGTCACAAGCAGTACTTC,CATSDARGHKQYF
-,-,TRBJ1-2,TRBV2,TGTGCCAGCGGACGTACTGAGGAGACTAACTATGGCTACACCTTC,CASGRTEETNYGYTF
TRBD1,-,TRBJ1-3,TRBV3-1/TRBV3-2,TGTGCCAGCAGCCAGGGGACAGTCTCTGGAAACACCATATATTTT,CASSQGTVSGNTIYF
TRBD1,-,TRBJ2-2,TRBV5-1,TGCGCCAGCAGCGGCGACGGGACAGGGATCGCCGGGGAGCTGTTTTTT,CASSGDGTGIAGELFF
TRBD2,-,TRBJ2-1,TRBV11-2,TGTGCCAGCAGTTTTACTAGCGGCTCCTACAATGAGCAGTTCTTC,CASSFTSGSYNEQFF
-,-,TRBJ1-1,TRBV27,TGTGCCAGCAGTTTTGAGAAGGGTGGCGCTGAAGCTTTCTTT,CASSFEKGGAEAFF
-,-,TRBJ2-1,TRBV7-6,TGTGCCAGCAGTACTAGCGAGGGGGATGAGCAGTTCTTC,CASSTSEGDEQFF
TRBD2,-,TRBJ2-2,TRBV9,TGTGCCAGCAGCGTAGATCAAGCGGGGGCCGGGGAGCTGTTTTTT,CASSVDQAGAGELFF
-,-,TRBJ2-7,TRBV6-4,TGTGCCAGCAGTGACCCCAGGGACTGCGAGCAGTACTTC,CASSDPRDCEQYF
-,-,TRBJ1-2,TRBV6-5,TGTGCCAGCAGGCCCGACCGGCAGGCCTATGGCTACACCTTC,CASRPDRQAYGYTF